Described below is a single T cell receptor beta chain sequence and its context. The source of the sample is a study of blood T cell repertoires in COVID-19. About the research overall: The United States, Italy and Spain supplied acute and convalescent COVID-19 samples. Sample material is recorded as cDNA or gDNA derived from T cells, B-cell-depleted T cells, or PBMCs.

Authors' methods: The authors estimated nucleated cell counts from reference gene primer amplification. The repertoire was sequenced with immunoSEQ multiplex PCR; TCRdb's copy has only in-frame clones and lacks some. The D gene and trimming were derived from the DNA, and the V and J assignments and clone size from that table. The data contain a few hundred thousand clones, around 87% of them singletons. The sequenced sample was peripheral blood. The receptor was derived from a man aged 45-65 years with active or convalescent COVID-19.

The CDR3 nucleotides are TGCGCCAGCAGTGAGTCGTGCTTTGGGCCCAGGGAAATTGAAGCTTTCTTT. Amino acids: CASSESCFGPREIEAFF. The chain uses TRBV10-1 and TRBJ1-1; a possible D gene is TRBD1 (5 bases). Germline V lookup: CDR1 WNHNN, CDR2 SYGVQD (reference sequence). There are 17 residues in the CDR3. V was pared by 0 bases and J by 7 bases, with 21 bases between.